This TCR beta chain was retrieved from a study of blood T cells in healthy people across ages. This CDR3 comprises 12 residues. Germline V lookup: CDR1 DFQATT, CDR2 SNEGSKA (reference sequence). The authors extracted at least 5.5 micrograms of total RNA per sample. The use of a sample-barcoded 5' primer and a J-beta primer mix characterized a second PCR of roughly 6 to 11 cycles. MiXCR, run by TCRdb on the 5' RACE reads, gives a single entry per CDR3 protein. In the table there are about 720,000 distinct CDR3 sequences, roughly 25% of which are singletons. This same sample was also taken into another study, of T cells of mothers and their children.

The TCR originated in a boy younger than 18 in good health. Sequencing was done on a sample of blood. The chain combines TRBV20-1 with TRBJ2-1, with D perhaps TRBD1 or TRBD2 (5 bases each). The DNA end is more similar to TRBJ2-7, so the J call may be wrong. Written as DNA, the CDR3 is TGCAGTGCTAGGGGGGTCTCCTACGAGCAGTACTTC. Its translation: CSARGVSYEQYF.